The 23 T cell receptor beta chains presented below share a single source sample, sequenced in a study of T cell responses to AZD1222 COVID-19 vaccine (dated by TCRdb to the early 2020s). This specimen's time point label, per the study, means: baseline before first vaccination. Receptor libraries were prepared by the immunoSEQ multiplex PCR assay. Entries here come from immuneACCESS through TCRdb and include only in-frame sequences with V and J called. Some clones fail to appear in such tables; in the studies checked, an unresolved V gene covers under half of the shortfall, and the cause of the remainder is unknown. For this sample the table gives around 150,000 clones, of which about nine tenths were detected only once. Roughly 5.5% of the sample goes to the ten largest clones. Specimen: peripheral blood, collected on day 0 of AZD1222 vaccination. The receptors derive from an adult in good health.

A few counts support this clone. This chain uses TRBV19 with TRBJ1-2, with D possibly being TRBD1 (5 bases). V was shortened by 1 base and J by 2 bases, with 11 bases between the two germline ends. CDR1 is LNHDA and CDR2 is SQIVND in the germline V gene (reference sequence). The CDR3 has 15 residues. The CDR3 bases are TGTGCCAGTAGTATAGCGGCCAGGGAAAACTATGGCTACACCTTC. Protein sequence: CASSIAARENYGYTF.

The chain has TRBV30 and TRBJ1-3; D call uncertain. The length of the CDR3 is 13 residues. V shed 2 bases and J shed 2 bases, with 7 bases lying between them. Germline V CDR1 and CDR2: GTSNPN, SVGIG (reference sequence). CDR3 nucleotide sequence: TGTGCCTGGAGTATCGGGGCTGGAAACACCATATATTTT. Translation: CAWSIGAGNTIYF.

The J gene is TRBJ1-5, the V gene TRBV28; 7 positions agree with TRBD1. Trimming removed 6 bases from V and 5 bases from J; junction bases left unmatched: 4. The germline CDR1 and CDR2 sequences are MDHEN and SYDVKM. The CDR3 loop spans 13 amino acids. The CDR3 reads CASSFRGDQPQHF. The CDR3, as DNA: TGTGCCAGCAGCTTCAGGGGGGATCAGCCCCAGCATTTT.

The V gene is TRBV6-5, the J gene TRBJ2-1; 10 nucleotides align to TRBD1. The CDR3 totals 14 residues. The V gene's germline CDR1 is MNHEY and CDR2 SVGAGI. The trim removed 6 bases at V and 9 bases at J, leaving 8 bases unmatched. This chain's CDR3 is CASRPTGGVSEQFF. The CDR3 nucleotides read TGTGCCAGCAGACCGACAGGGGGCGTAAGTGAGCAGTTCTTC.

V and J are TRBV24-1 and TRBJ2-2; 12 nucleotides align to TRBD2. The CDR3 is made up of 14 amino acids. V gave up 8 bases and J gave up 4 bases; unmatched junction bases: 1. Per germline, CDR1 KGHDR and CDR2 SFDVKD. CDR3 region: CATKGLAGTGELFF. DNA for the CDR3: TGTGCCACCAAGGGACTAGCGGGCACCGGGGAGCTGTTTTTT.

The CDR3 DNA reads TGCGCCAGCAGCCAAGACGGAAGTCTTTCCACCTTC. Protein: CASSQDGSLSTF. The rearrangement joins TRBV4-1 to TRBJ1-2; no firm D call. Germline loops: CDR1 MGHRA, CDR2 YSYEKL. The V and J ends lost 0 bases and 13 bases respectively, with 12 bases between them. The CDR3 contains 12 residues.

This clone was observed a single time. The rearrangement uses TRBV5-1 and TRBJ1-1; 12 nucleotides agree with TRBD1. V trimming: 0 bases; J trimming: 1 base; junction bases outside the gene matches: 16. Germline CDR1 and CDR2: SGHRS and YFSETQ. The CDR3 length is 21 residues. The CDR3 here is CASSLEGTGGWLSPRNTEAFF. CDR3 sequence (DNA): TGCGCCAGCAGCTTGGAGGGGACAGGGGGCTGGCTCTCTCCACGGAACACTGAAGCTTTCTTT.

The chain couples TRBV27 to TRBJ2-7; D may correspond to TRBD1 or TRBD2 (5 bases each). This CDR3 spans 16 amino acids. The V gene's germline CDR1 is MNHEY and CDR2 SMNVEV (reference sequence). Trimming left V 5 bases short and J 0 bases short, with 17 bases between. The CDR3 DNA is TGTGCCAGCAGTCCCGGGTCAGGGAGAAGCTCCTACGAGCAGTACTTC. Its protein is CASSPGSGRSSYEQYF.

The V gene is TRBV5-5, the J gene TRBJ2-5; 7 bases match TRBD1. From germline, CDR1 is SGHKS and CDR2 YYEKEE (reference sequence). CDR3 length: 14 amino acids. Losses at the gene ends were 4 bases for V and 9 bases for J; bases not matched to a gene: 12. The DNA for the CDR3 is TGTGCCAGCAGCCCGCCGGGACAGCTTTTGGCCCAGTACTTC. Its translation is CASSPPGQLLAQYF.

This clone has a handful of counts. The chain combines TRBV19 with TRBJ1-5, with unresolved D. The CDR3 consists of 16 residues. Trimming pared 6 bases from V and 4 bases from J, leaving 19 bases between. Germline CDR1 LNHDA, CDR2 SQIVND (reference sequence). The CDR3 DNA is TGTGCCAGTAGGACTCTTGGAAGATCCCTAAATCAGCCCCAGCATTTT. The encoded protein is CASRTLGRSLNQPQHF.

The CDR3 sequence: CASSSRLSNTGELFF. The DNA for the CDR3 is TGTGCCAGCAGTTCGAGACTCTCGAACACCGGGGAGCTGTTTTTT. The chain is built from TRBV6-5 and TRBJ2-2; the D is unclear. CDR3 size: 15 residues. The germline gives CDR1 MNHEY, CDR2 SVGAGI. Trimming took 4 bases from V and 0 from J, leaving 9 bases between them.

The gene calls are TRBV6-2 or TRBV6-3 and TRBJ2-7, with D unclear. The CDR3 length is 13 residues. Trimming removed 2 bases from V and 2 bases from J, with 7 bases in between. In germline, CDR1 is MNHEY, CDR2 SVGEGT. The CDR3 sequence: CASSYVGAYEQYF. In DNA, the CDR3 is TGTGCCAGCAGTTACGTTGGGGCCTACGAGCAGTACTTC.

V usage is TRBV9 and J usage is TRBJ1-1, with unresolved D. This CDR3 has 16 residues. V lost 0 bases to trimming and J lost 1 base, with 13 bases between them. Germline V gene sequence: CDR1 SGDLS, CDR2 YYNGEE. CDR3 DNA: TGTGCCAGCAGCGTAGGGGCAAACGGAGGGAACACTGAAGCTTTCTTT. Its translation is CASSVGANGGNTEAFF.

J is TRBJ1-1 and V is TRBV7-8; TRBD1 might be the D (6 bases). Germline CDR1 reads SGHVS; CDR2 reads FQNEAQ. Trimming removed 2 bases from V and 6 bases from J, with 10 bases in between. The length of the CDR3 is 13 residues. The CDR3 DNA follows: TGTGCCAGCAGCTTACAGGGGTTCGCTGAAGCTTTCTTT. Protein product: CASSLQGFAEAFF.

V is TRBV4-3 and J is TRBJ1-2; D uncertain. The CDR3 has 12 amino acids. From germline, CDR1 is LGHNA and CDR2 YSLEER. Trimming took off 0 bases at V and 8 bases at J, with 7 bases between the two ends. CDR3: CASSQEAGGYTF. CDR3 sequence (DNA): TGCGCCAGCAGCCAAGAGGCGGGAGGCTACACCTTC.

Only a few counts were recorded for this clone. The chain carries TRBV28 and TRBJ1-1, with D maybe TRBD1 (6 bases). This CDR3 is 15 amino acids long. Germline lookup yields CDR1 MDHEN and CDR2 SYDVKM. With 1 base removed from V and 4 bases from J, the gap between germline ends came to 13 bases. CDR3 bases: TGTGCCAGCAGTTTATTGGGGGGCAGGGGCACTGAAGCTTTCTTT. Translation: CASSLLGGRGTEAFF.

The chain employs TRBV6-2 or TRBV6-3 and TRBJ2-7, with TRBD2 matching 8 bases. This CDR3 is built from 15 residues. V lost 5 bases, J lost 5 bases, and 11 bases stayed unmatched. Germline CDR1 reads MNHEY; CDR2 reads SVGEGT. The CDR3 loop reads CASSQDGGALDEQYF. In DNA form, the CDR3 reads TGTGCCAGCAGTCAAGACGGGGGGGCTCTGGACGAGCAGTACTTC.

CDR3 sequence: CAWSYLSSYEQYF. In nucleotides, the CDR3 is TGTGCCTGGAGTTACCTAAGCTCCTACGAGCAGTACTTC. The gene calls are TRBV30 and TRBJ2-7; no definite D call. Deletions cut 2 bases from V and 0 bases from J, with 8 bases between. Germline CDR1 reads GTSNPN; CDR2 reads SVGIG (reference sequence). The CDR3 is made up of 13 amino acids.

J is TRBJ2-2 and V is TRBV6-5; 12 nucleotides match TRBD2. Per germline, CDR1 MNHEY and CDR2 SVGAGI. V was clipped by 8 bases and J by 7 bases; unmatched bases: 5. The CDR3 contains 14 residues. The CDR3 sequence: CASRTSGMIGELFF. CDR3 coding DNA: TGTGCCAGCCGGACTAGCGGGATGATCGGGGAGCTGTTTTTT.

The genes are TRBV9 and TRBJ1-5, with a possible D match to TRBD1 (5 bases). This CDR3 is 14 amino acids long. CDR1 and CDR2 (germline): SGDLS, YYNGEE. Between the trimmed V and J ends, which lost 3 bases and 0 bases, there was a span of 7 bases. The CDR3 DNA reads TGTGCCAGCAGCGGGGACGATAGCAATCAGCCCCAGCATTTT. Its translation: CASSGDDSNQPQHF.

The J gene is TRBJ1-5, the V gene TRBV19; 11 bases map to TRBD1. Germline CDR1 is LNHDA and CDR2 is SQIVND (reference sequence). The CDR3 sequence is 14 residues long. V lost 10 bases, J lost 6 bases, and 8 bases stayed unmatched. The CDR3 DNA reads TGTGCCACCCGAGGACAGGGGGCAAGTCAGCCCCAGCATTTT. Protein sequence: CATRGQGASQPQHF.

This chain uses TRBV28 with TRBJ1-5; D possibly corresponds to TRBD1 (5 bases). This CDR3 has 16 residues. Germline-derived CDR1 and CDR2 are MDHEN and SYDVKM. V dropped 3 bases and J dropped 0 bases, with 12 bases sitting between them. The CDR3 sequence: CASSLPGPASNQPQHF. The CDR3 region has the DNA TGTGCCAGCAGTTTGCCGGGGCCAGCTAGCAATCAGCCCCAGCATTTT.

CDR3 bases: TGTGCCAGCTTCGGGACAGGTTATGAAAAACTGTTTTTT. Translated, it gives CASFGTGYEKLFF. The chain recombines TRBV9 with TRBJ1-4; 8 bases agree with TRBD1. Germline CDR1 reads SGDLS; CDR2 reads YYNGEE. After removal of 7 bases from V and 6 bases from J, the junction contained 5 bases not matched to a gene. The CDR3 runs 13 residues.